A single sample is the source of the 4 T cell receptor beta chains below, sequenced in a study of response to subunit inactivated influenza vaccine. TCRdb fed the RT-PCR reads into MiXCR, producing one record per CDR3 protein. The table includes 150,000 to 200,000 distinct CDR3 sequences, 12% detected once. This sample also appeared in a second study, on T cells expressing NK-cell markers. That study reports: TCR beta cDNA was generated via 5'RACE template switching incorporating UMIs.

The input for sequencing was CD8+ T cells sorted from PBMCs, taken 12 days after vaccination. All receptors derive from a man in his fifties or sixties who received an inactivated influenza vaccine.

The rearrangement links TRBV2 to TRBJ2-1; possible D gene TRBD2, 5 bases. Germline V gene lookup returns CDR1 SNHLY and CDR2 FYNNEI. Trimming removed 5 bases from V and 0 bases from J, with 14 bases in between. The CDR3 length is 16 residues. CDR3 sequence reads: CASSTGFYYSYNEQFF. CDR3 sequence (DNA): TGTGCCAGCAGTACGGGGTTTTACTACTCCTACAATGAGCAGTTCTTC.

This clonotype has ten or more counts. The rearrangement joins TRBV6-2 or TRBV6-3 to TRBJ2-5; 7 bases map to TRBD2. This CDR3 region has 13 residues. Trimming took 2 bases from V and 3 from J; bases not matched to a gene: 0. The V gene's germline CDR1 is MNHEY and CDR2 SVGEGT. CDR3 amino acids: CASSYREEETQYF. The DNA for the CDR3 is TGTGCCAGCAGTTACCGGGAGGAAGAGACCCAGTACTTC.

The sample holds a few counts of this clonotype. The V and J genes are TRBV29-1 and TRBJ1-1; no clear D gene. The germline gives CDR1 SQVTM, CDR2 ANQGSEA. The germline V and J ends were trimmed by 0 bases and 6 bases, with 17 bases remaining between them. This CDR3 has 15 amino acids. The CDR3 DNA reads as TGCAGCGTTGAAGATGGATCTAGCGGGGTTGCTGAAGCTTTCTTT. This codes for CSVEDGSSGVAEAFF.

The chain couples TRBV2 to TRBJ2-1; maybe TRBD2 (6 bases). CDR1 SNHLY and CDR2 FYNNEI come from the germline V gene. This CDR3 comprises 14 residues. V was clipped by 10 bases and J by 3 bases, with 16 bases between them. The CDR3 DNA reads TGTGCCACTCCTGGGAGCGGGCGCTACAATGAGCAGTTCTTC. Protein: CATPGSGRYNEQFF.